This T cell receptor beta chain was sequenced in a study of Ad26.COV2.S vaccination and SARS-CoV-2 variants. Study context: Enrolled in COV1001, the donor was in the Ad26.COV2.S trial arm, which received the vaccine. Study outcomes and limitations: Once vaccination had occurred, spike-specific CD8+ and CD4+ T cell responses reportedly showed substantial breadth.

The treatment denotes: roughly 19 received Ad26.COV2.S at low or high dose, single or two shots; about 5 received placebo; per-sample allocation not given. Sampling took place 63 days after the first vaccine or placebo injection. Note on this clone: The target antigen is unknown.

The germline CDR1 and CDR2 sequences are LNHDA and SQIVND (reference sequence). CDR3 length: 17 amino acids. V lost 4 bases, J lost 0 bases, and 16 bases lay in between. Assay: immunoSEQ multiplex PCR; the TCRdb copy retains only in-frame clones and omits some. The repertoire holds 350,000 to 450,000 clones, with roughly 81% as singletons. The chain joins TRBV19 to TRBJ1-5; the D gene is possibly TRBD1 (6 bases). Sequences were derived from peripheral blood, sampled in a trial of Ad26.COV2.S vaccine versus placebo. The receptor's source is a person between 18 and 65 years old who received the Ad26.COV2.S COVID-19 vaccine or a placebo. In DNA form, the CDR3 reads TGTGCCAGTAGTAGTTCATCAGGGGCCCTTAGCAATCAGCCCCAGCATTTT. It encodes CASSSSSGALSNQPQHF.